These T cell receptor beta chains were read from a single sample in a study of CD8 T cells in Susac syndrome. TCRdb independently ran MiXCR on the immunoSEQ multiplex PCR reads; one entry per CDR3 protein. The profile shows approximately 230,000 distinct CDR3 sequences, 93% of them singletons. Sequencing used CD4+ T cells from PBMCs. The receptors here all came from a human donor with multiple sclerosis. Both conserved end residues are part of each CDR3. D genes are given only for firm matches. Not every row has a clone size; where given, it reads once, few, many or a size class.

cdr3_aa cdr3_nt j_call v_call cdr3_length d_call clone_size
CATTPGAHEQYF TGTGCCACCACTCCAGGGGCCCACGAGCAGTACTTC TRBJ2-7 TRBV28 12 - once
CASSFGDISGSPLHF TGTGCCAGCAGCTTCGGGGATATCTCTGGTTCACCCCTCCACTTT TRBJ1-6 TRBV7-8 15 - -
CSVLEGQGVAGYTF TGCAGCGTCCTTGAGGGGCAGGGGGTTGCTGGCTACACCTTC TRBJ1-2 TRBV29-1 14 TRBD1 once
CASSLGQRMNTEAFF TGCGCCAGCAGCTTGGGTCAGAGAATGAACACTGAAGCTTTCTTT TRBJ1-1 TRBV5-1 15 - -
CASSPTGRTYGYTF TGTGCCAGCAGTCCTACAGGGAGGACCTATGGCTACACCTTC TRBJ1-2 TRBV12-3/TRBV12-4 14 - -
CSVGLLSNTQYF TGCAGCGTTGGGTTACTGTCGAATACGCAGTATTTT TRBJ2-3 TRBV29-1 12 - -
CASSKHGEQFF TGTGCCAGCAGTAAACATGGTGAGCAGTTCTTC TRBJ2-1 TRBV12-3/TRBV12-4 11 - -
CASSPEVEWDTEAFF TGTGCCAGCTCACCAGAGGTAGAGTGGGACACTGAAGCTTTCTTT TRBJ1-1 TRBV18 15 - -
CASSLDARSVRAFF TGCGCCAGCAGCTTGGACGCCCGGTCGGTTCGAGCTTTCTTT TRBJ1-1 TRBV5-1 14 - -
CASSLDDPGNSPLHF TGCGCCAGCAGCTTGGATGACCCCGGTAATTCACCCCTCCACTTT TRBJ1-6 TRBV5-1 15 - -
CASSWAPGTSGETQYF TGTGCCAGCAGCTGGGCCCCCGGGACTAGCGGGGAGACCCAGTACTTC TRBJ2-5 TRBV5-4 16 TRBD2 -
CSARDSGGDGYTF TGCAGTGCTAGAGATTCCGGAGGAGATGGCTACACCTTC TRBJ1-2 TRBV20-1 13 - -
CASNPLGTGDNYGYTF TGTGCCAGCAACCCTCTCGGGACAGGGGACAACTATGGCTACACCTTC TRBJ1-2 TRBV7-9 16 TRBD1 -
CASNRDTANYGYTF TGTGCCAGCAACCGGGACACAGCTAACTATGGCTACACCTTC TRBJ1-2 TRBV18 14 - -
CASSQGDRVYNEQFF TGTGCCAGCAGCCAAGGGGACAGGGTCTACAATGAGCAGTTCTTC TRBJ2-1 TRBV14 15 TRBD1 -
CASSQGLGPNIQYF TGCGCCAGCAGCCAGGGACTGGGGCCGAACATTCAGTACTTC TRBJ2-4 TRBV4-1 14 - -